This T cell receptor beta chain was sequenced during a study of shared clonotypes between healthy human individuals. Study details: Three plates each covered CD4 naive and memory; CD8 naive two, CD8 memory one. The study, taken as a whole, reports: Sampling was confined to blood; repertoires within tissues likely differ.

Both subsets, CD45RA+ naive and CD45RA-negative memory, were split from the CD4+ cells. This CDR3 has 13 residues. CDR1 KGHSH and CDR2 LQKENI come from the germline V gene. V was trimmed by 2 bases and J by 4 bases, leaving 5 bases between them. Across several immunoSEQ plates, the genomic DNA of each subset was split evenly. Libraries were prepared by immunoSEQ multiplex PCR; TCRdb keeps only in-frame clonotypes and omits some of them. The sample holds hundreds of thousands of clones, 90% to 97% seen once. About this clone: The target antigen is unknown. In the same sample, other DNA sequences code for this CDR3.

Sequenced sample: naive CD4+ T cells sorted from blood. The sample's subset: CD45RA+ positively selected. This receptor was obtained from a woman in her thirties in good health. The chain couples TRBV18 to TRBJ1-4, with D uncertain. CDR3 in amino acids: CASSPGRNEKLFF. Written as DNA, the CDR3 is TGTGCCAGCTCACCAGGACGTAATGAAAAACTGTTTTTT. Together with reference TRBV18 and TRBJ1-4, the CDR3 gives the full variable domain: NAGVMQNPRHLVRRRGQEARLRCSPMKGHSHVYWYRQLPEEGLKFMVYLQKENIIDESGMPKERFSAEFPKEGPSILRIQQVVRGDSAAYFCASSPGRNEKLFFGSGTQLSVL.